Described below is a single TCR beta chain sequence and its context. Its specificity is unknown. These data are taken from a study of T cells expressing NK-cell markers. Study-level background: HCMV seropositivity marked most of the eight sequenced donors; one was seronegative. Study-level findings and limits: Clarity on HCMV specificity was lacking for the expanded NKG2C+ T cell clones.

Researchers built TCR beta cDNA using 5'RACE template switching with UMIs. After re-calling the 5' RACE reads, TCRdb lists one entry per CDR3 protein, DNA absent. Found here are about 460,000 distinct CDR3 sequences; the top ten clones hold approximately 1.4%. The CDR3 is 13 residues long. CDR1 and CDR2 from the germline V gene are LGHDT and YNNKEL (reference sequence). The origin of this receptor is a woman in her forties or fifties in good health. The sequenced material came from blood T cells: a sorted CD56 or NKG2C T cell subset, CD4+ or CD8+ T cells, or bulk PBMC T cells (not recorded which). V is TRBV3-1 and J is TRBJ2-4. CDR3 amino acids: CASSQDSKNIQYF.